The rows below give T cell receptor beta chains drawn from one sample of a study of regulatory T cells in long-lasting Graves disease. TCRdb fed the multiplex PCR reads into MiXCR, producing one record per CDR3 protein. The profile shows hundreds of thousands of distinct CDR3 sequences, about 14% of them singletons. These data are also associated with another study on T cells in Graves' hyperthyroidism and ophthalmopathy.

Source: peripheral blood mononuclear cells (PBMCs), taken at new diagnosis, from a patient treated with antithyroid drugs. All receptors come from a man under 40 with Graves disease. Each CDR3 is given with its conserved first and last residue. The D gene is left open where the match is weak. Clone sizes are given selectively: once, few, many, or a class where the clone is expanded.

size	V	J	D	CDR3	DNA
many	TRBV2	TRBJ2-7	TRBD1	CASSEGAGGRDEQYF	TGTGCCAGCAGTGAAGGGGCAGGGGGCAGGGACGAGCAGTACTTC
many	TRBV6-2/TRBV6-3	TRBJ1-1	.	CASSTTRRRTEAFF	TGTGCCAGCAGTACTACCAGAAGACGCACTGAAGCTTTCTTT
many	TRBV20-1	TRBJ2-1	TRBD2	CSARSLAGDNEQFF	TGCAGTGCTAGAAGTCTAGCGGGAGACAATGAGCAGTTCTTC
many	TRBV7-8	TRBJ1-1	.	CASAPSLQGTEAFF	TGTGCCAGCGCCCCCTCCCTTCAGGGCACTGAAGCTTTCTTT
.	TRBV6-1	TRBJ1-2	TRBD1	CASRTGSNGYTF	TGTGCCAGCAGGACAGGGAGTAATGGCTACACCTTC
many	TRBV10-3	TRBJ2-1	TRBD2	CAISGSASGSSEQFF	TGTGCCATCAGTGGGTCGGCTAGCGGGAGTAGTGAGCAGTTCTTC
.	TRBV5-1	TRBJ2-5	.	CASSLVSSNFRETQYF	TGCGCCAGCAGCTTGGTCAGTTCCAATTTCCGAGAGACCCAGTACTTC
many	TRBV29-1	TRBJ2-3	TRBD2	CSASTGTSGDTQYF	TGCAGCGCAAGCACCGGGACTAGCGGCGATACGCAGTATTTT
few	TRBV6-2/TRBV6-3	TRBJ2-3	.	CATGTTILDTQYF	TGTGCCACCGGTACTACTATTCTGGATACGCAGTATTTT
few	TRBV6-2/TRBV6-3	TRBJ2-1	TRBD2	CASWPGLAVISSYNEQFF	TGTGCCAGCTGGCCGGGACTAGCGGTCATTAGCTCCTACAATGAGCAGTTCTTC
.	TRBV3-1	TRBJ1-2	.	CASSQEAGPDGYTF	TGTGCCAGCAGCCAAGAAGCCGGGCCCGATGGCTACACCTTC
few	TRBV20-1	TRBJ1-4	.	CSASYRDGLGSNEKLFF	TGCAGTGCTAGTTACCGGGACGGACTAGGATCTAATGAAAAACTGTTTTTT
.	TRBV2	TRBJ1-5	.	CASRSQGTNQPRHF	TGTGCCAGCAGAAGTCAGGGGACTAATCAGCCCCGACATTTT
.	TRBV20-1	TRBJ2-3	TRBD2	CSAPPAGGFGYAQYF	TGCAGTGCTCCCCCGGCGGGAGGATTTGGATATGCGCAGTATTTT
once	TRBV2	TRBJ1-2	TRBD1	CASSGGQGVRGYTF	TGTGCCAGCAGTGGGGGACAGGGGGTACGAGGCTACACCTTC
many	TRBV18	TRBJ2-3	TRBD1	CASSPTQGPDTQYF	TGTGCCAGCTCACCTACACAGGGGCCAGATACGCAGTATTTT
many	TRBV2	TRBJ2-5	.	CASSILSGQLQETQYF	TGTGCCAGCAGTATACTTTCCGGACAGTTACAAGAGACCCAGTACTTC
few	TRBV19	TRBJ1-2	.	CASSVDMLDDGYTF	TGTGCCAGTAGTGTGGACATGTTGGACGATGGCTACACCTTC
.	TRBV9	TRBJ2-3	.	CASTKREDTQYF	TGTGCCAGCACGAAAAGGGAAGATACGCAGTATTTT
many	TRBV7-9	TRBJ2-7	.	CASSLPGGSYEQYF	TGTGCCAGCAGCTTACCTGGCGGCTCCTACGAGCAGTACTTC
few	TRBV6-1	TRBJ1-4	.	CASLGPTGKLFF	TGTGCCAGCCTCGGGCCTACCGGAAAACTGTTTTTT
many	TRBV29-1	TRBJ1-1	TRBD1	CSALHRGADTEAFF	TGCAGCGCCCTTCACAGGGGAGCGGACACTGAAGCTTTCTTT
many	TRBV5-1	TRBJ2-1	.	CASSPGGPSSYNEQFF	TGCGCCAGCAGCCCCGGCGGGCCAAGCTCCTACAATGAGCAGTTCTTC
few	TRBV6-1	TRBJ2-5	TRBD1	CASTYRPGGAETQYF	TGTGCCAGCACCTACCGTCCAGGGGGCGCGGAGACCCAGTACTTC
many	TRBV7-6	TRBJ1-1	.	CASSPSRLERSEAFF	TGTGCCAGCAGCCCCTCTCGGCTAGAGCGTTCGGAAGCTTTCTTT
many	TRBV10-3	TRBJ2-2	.	CAIVDSQANTGELFF	TGTGCCATCGTTGACTCCCAGGCGAACACCGGGGAGCTGTTTTTT
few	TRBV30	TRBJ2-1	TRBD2	CAWSSLAGAYNEQFF	TGTGCCTGGAGTTCCCTAGCGGGGGCCTACAATGAGCAGTTCTTC
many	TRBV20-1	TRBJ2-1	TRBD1	CSAPKQGENEQFF	TGCAGTGCTCCAAAGCAGGGGGAAAATGAGCAGTTCTTC
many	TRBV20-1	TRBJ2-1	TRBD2	CSARLLAGVSNEQFF	TGCAGTGCTAGACTCCTAGCGGGAGTTTCAAATGAGCAGTTCTTC
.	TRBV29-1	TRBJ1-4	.	CSVDLVGATNEKLFF	TGCAGCGTTGATCTAGTGGGGGCAACTAATGAAAAACTGTTTTTT
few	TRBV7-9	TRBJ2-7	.	CASSPNTPYEQYF	TGCGCCAGCAGCCCCAATACCCCCTACGAGCAGTACTTC
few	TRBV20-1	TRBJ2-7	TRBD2	CSAKRTRAYEQYF	TGCAGTGCAAAAAGGACTAGGGCCTACGAGCAGTACTTC
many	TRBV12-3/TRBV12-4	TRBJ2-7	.	CASSWGHSYEQYF	TGTGCCAGCAGTTGGGGACACTCCTACGAGCAGTACTTC
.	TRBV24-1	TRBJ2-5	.	CATSENSGTQYF	TGTGCCACCAGTGAAAATTCCGGGACCCAGTACTTC
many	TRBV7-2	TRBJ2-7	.	CASSLESRTYEQYF	TGTGCCAGCAGCTTAGAGTCCAGAACCTACGAGCAGTACTTC
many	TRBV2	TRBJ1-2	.	CASSESATNYGYTF	TGTGCCAGCAGTGAGTCGGCCACCAACTATGGCTACACCTTC
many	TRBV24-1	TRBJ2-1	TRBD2	CATSLLAGVRNEQFF	TGTGCCACCAGTCTTCTAGCGGGAGTGCGGAATGAGCAGTTCTTC
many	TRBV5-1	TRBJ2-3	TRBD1	CASSLVFRTGSTDTQYF	TGCGCCAGCAGCTTGGTCTTTCGGACAGGGAGCACAGATACGCAGTATTTT
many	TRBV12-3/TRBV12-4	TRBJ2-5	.	CASSLRDTQYF	TGTGCCAGCTCACTCCGGGACACCCAGTACTTC
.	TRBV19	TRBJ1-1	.	CASSLIQGRTTEAFF	TGTGCCAGTAGTCTCATCCAGGGGAGGACGACTGAAGCTTTCTTT
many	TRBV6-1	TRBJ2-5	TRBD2	CASSGASGRAQETQYF	TGTGCCAGCAGCGGAGCTAGCGGGAGGGCCCAAGAGACCCAGTACTTC
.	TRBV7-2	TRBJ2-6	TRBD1	CASSPEGTGGAGANVLTF	TGTGCCAGCAGCCCAGAGGGGACAGGGGGGGCTGGGGCCAACGTCCTGACTTTC
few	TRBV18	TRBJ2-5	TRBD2	CASSPLLAGEETQYF	TGTGCCAGCTCACCGTTACTAGCGGGAGAAGAGACCCAGTACTTC
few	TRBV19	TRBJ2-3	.	CASGERRTGDTQYF	TGTGCCAGTGGGGAGCGGCGGACTGGAGATACGCAGTATTTT
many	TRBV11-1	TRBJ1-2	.	CASSLVDEGATF	TGTGCCAGCAGCTTAGTGGACGAAGGGGCCACCTTC
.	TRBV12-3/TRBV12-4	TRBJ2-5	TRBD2	CASSLQRGGGTQYF	TGTGCCAGCAGTTTACAGCGGGGGGGGGGGACCCAGTACTTC
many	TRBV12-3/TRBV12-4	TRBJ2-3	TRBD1	CASTWTGTTDTQYF	TGTGCCAGCACCTGGACAGGGACCACAGATACGCAGTATTTT
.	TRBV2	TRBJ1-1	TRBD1	CASRGDRGMAFF	TGTGCCAGCAGGGGGGACAGGGGAATGGCTTTCTTT
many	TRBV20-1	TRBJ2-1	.	CSAIADFTGSYNEQFF	TGCAGTGCTATAGCAGACTTCACAGGCTCCTACAATGAGCAGTTCTTC
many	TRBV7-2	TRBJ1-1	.	CASSLGAMNTEAFF	TGTGCCAGCAGCTTGGGAGCGATGAACACTGAAGCTTTCTTT
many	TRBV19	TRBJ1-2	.	CASRSREDGYTF	TGTGCCAGCAGGTCCAGGGAGGATGGCTACACCTTC
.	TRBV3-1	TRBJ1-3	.	CASSQETGTGNTIYF	TGTGCCAGCAGCCAAGAAACAGGGACGGGAAACACCATATATTTT
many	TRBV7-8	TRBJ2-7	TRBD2	CASSFGTSDEQYF	TGTGCCAGCAGCTTCGGGACTAGCGACGAGCAGTACTTC
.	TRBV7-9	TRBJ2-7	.	CTSSLGAGPSYEQYF	TGTACCAGCAGCCTGGGAGCGGGCCCATCCTACGAGCAGTACTTC
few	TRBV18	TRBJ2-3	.	CASSPGAGDTQYF	TGTGCCAGCTCACCAGGGGCTGGAGATACGCAGTATTTT
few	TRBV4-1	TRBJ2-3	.	CASSLGPSEGADTQYF	TGCGCCAGCAGCCTGGGGCCCTCGGAGGGCGCAGATACGCAGTATTTT
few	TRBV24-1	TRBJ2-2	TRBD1	CATSDLLQGARGTGELFF	TGTGCCACCAGTGATTTGCTTCAGGGGGCGCGAGGAACCGGGGAGCTGTTTTTT